The next 32 T cell receptor beta chains were all read from a single sample in a study of OX40 agonist ivuxolimab in advanced cancers. Some clones are missing from TCRdb's copy, which holds only in-frame ones; the method was immunoSEQ multiplex PCR. The sample carries approximately 60,000 clones, more than 80% recorded once. Sequenced material: CD4+ or CD8+ T cells sorted from blood, taken in a trial of the OX40 agonist ivuxolimab. The receptor set was obtained from an adult with an advanced solid tumor such as melanoma, head and neck, liver or kidney cancer.

The chain uses TRBV4-1 and TRBJ2-5; D might be TRBD1 or TRBD2, each matching 6 bases. This CDR3 is built from 15 residues. Trimming removed 5 bases from V and 1 base from J, with 14 bases in between. From germline, CDR1 is MGHRA and CDR2 YSYEKL. The CDR3 DNA reads as TGCGCCAGCAGCGGAACCCCGGGGGCCCAAGAGACCCAGTACTTC. It yields the protein CASSGTPGAQETQYF.

The chain combines TRBV27 with TRBJ2-2; D may be TRBD1 (6 bases). CDR3 length: 20 residues. Trimming left V 4 bases short and J 0 bases short, with 24 bases between. CDR1 is MNHEY, CDR2 SMNVEV, per germline (reference sequence). CDR3 coding DNA: TGTGCCAGCAGTTCCCCGGCGCCAGGGGCGCCCTCAACGAACACCGGGGAGCTGTTTTTT. Its protein product is CASSSPAPGAPSTNTGELFF.

The genes are TRBV9 and TRBJ2-2; a possible D gene is TRBD1 (6 bases). Germline values: CDR1 SGDLS, CDR2 YYNGEE. This CDR3 spans 14 amino acids. Trimming shortened V by 4 bases and J by 4 bases, and 11 bases separated the two germline ends. This CDR3 reads CASSTRGGTGELFF. CDR3 bases: TGTGCCAGCAGCACTCGAGGGGGCACCGGGGAGCTGTTTTTT.

There are a few counts of this clone. The gene calls are TRBV7-8 and TRBJ2-7, with 7 bases aligning to TRBD2. The germline V gene encodes CDR1 SGHVS and CDR2 FQNEAQ. The V gene end was trimmed by 4 bases and the J gene end by 0 bases; junction bases not matched to a gene: 6. The CDR3 extends over 15 amino acids. The DNA for the CDR3 is TGTGCCAGCAGCTGGGAACTAGCGTTCTCCTACGAGCAGTACTTC. Translating it yields CASSWELAFSYEQYF. The full variable domain, its missing parts supplied by reference TRBV7-8 and TRBJ2-7, is GAGVSQSPRYKVAKRGQDVALRCDPISGHVSLFWYQQALGQGPEFLTYFQNEAQLDKSGLPSDRFFAERPEGSVSTLKIQRTQQEDSAVYLCASSWELAFSYEQYFGPGTRLTVT.

Only a few counts were recorded for this clone. The rearrangement links TRBV7-8 to TRBJ1-5; 12 bases agree with TRBD1. The CDR3 is 15 amino acids. Germline CDR1 SGHVS, CDR2 FQNEAQ. J was trimmed by 6 bases and V by 3 bases; bases with no gene match: 3. The CDR3 DNA reads TGTGCCAGCAGCTTGGGACAGGGGGCTGGTCAGCCCCAGCATTTT. Translated: CASSLGQGAGQPQHF.

The rearrangement links TRBV7-8 to TRBJ2-7; D unclear. The CDR3 loop spans 13 amino acids. V lost 11 bases, J lost 3 bases, and 17 bases lay in between. Germline CDR1 and CDR2: SGHVS and FQNEAQ. DNA for the CDR3: TGTGCCGGTTCAATGGGTCTAGACTACGAGCAGTACTTC. It encodes CAGSMGLDYEQYF.

This rearrangement joins TRBV5-8 to TRBJ2-2, with TRBD2 matching over 7 bases. Germline CDR1 SGHTS, CDR2 YDEGEE. The V and J ends lost 2 bases and 6 bases, in that order; junction bases with no gene match: 4. CDR3 length: 14 amino acids. CDR3 DNA: TGTGCCAGCAGCTTAGGGACTATTCCCGGGGAGCTGTTTTTT. This translates into CASSLGTIPGELFF. The full variable domain, rest sourced from reference TRBV5-8 and TRBJ2-2, is EAGVTQSPTHLIKTRGQQATLRCSPISGHTSVYWYQQALGLGLQFLLWYDEGEERNRGNFPPRFSGRQFPNYSSELNVNALELEDSALYLCASSLGTIPGELFFGEGSRLTVL.

This chain joins TRBV14 and TRBJ2-2, with a possible D match to TRBD2 (6 bases). The CDR3 runs 15 residues. Germline V CDR1 and CDR2: SGHDN, FVKESK. Trimming took 1 base from V and 11 from J, leaving 17 bases between them. CDR3 nucleotides: TGTGCCAGCAGCCAAGGTGGGGGGAAGATTGCAGAGCTGTTTTTT. This translates into CASSQGGGKIAELFF.

V and J are TRBV4-2 and TRBJ1-1; D gene ambiguous. With 0 bases removed from V and 0 bases from J, the gap between germline ends came to 11 bases. The CDR3 consists of 16 residues. From germline, CDR1 is LGHNA and CDR2 YNFKEQ. The CDR3: CASSQEGNLVNTEAFF. The CDR3 DNA follows: TGTGCCAGCAGCCAAGAGGGGAATTTGGTGAACACTGAAGCTTTCTTT.

The chain carries TRBV4-1 and TRBJ1-2; D might be TRBD1 (5 bases). Trimming removed 1 base at V and 5 bases at J, with 14 bases between. The length of the CDR3 is 15 residues. Per the germline V gene, CDR1 is MGHRA and CDR2 is YSYEKL. The CDR3 DNA reads as TGCGCCAGCAGCCAAGCGGGCGAGGGACCTTATGGCTACACCTTC. Its translation is CASSQAGEGPYGYTF.

V is TRBV5-1 and J is TRBJ2-7; D tentatively reads TRBD1 or TRBD2 (5 bases each). Trimming left V 4 bases short and J 1 base short, with 12 bases between. Germline CDR1 is SGHRS and CDR2 is YFSETQ. This CDR3 has 14 residues. The CDR3 DNA reads TGCGCCAGCAGCGCAGGGAGCGGATCCTACGAGCAGTACTTC. Encoded protein: CASSAGSGSYEQYF.

V gene TRBV27 combines with J gene TRBJ1-2; 8 nucleotides agree with TRBD1. This CDR3 comprises 13 residues. Germline CDR1 reads MNHEY; CDR2 reads SMNVEV (reference sequence). The trim removed 8 bases at V and 8 bases at J, leaving 10 bases unmatched. This CDR3 reads CASETRGREGYTF. In DNA form, the CDR3 reads TGTGCCAGCGAGACCAGGGGGCGGGAAGGCTACACCTTC.

J is TRBJ2-7 and V is TRBV9; 8 bases align to TRBD1. The V and J ends lost 0 bases and 5 bases, in that order; junction bases with no gene match: 10. This CDR3 contains 16 residues. Germline assignment: CDR1 SGDLS and CDR2 YYNGEE. The CDR3 reads CASSVGFGDRHHEQYF. CDR3 bases: TGTGCCAGCAGCGTAGGCTTCGGGGACAGGCACCACGAGCAGTACTTC.

The gene calls are TRBV27 and TRBJ1-1; 8 bases match TRBD1. V lost 8 bases to trimming and J lost 7 bases; unmatched junction nucleotides: 3. The germline gives CDR1 MNHEY, CDR2 SMNVEV (reference sequence). The CDR3 totals 11 residues. The CDR3 is CASWDRNEAFF. The CDR3 bases are TGTGCCAGCTGGGACAGGAATGAAGCTTTCTTT.

The V and J genes are TRBV7-9 and TRBJ2-1; 10 nucleotides line up with TRBD2. J gave up 8 bases and V 4 bases, and 17 bases lay outside the gene matches. Per germline, CDR1 SEHNR and CDR2 FQNEAQ (reference sequence). The CDR3 length is 18 residues. The CDR3 loop reads CASSSGPSGGPPPDEQFF. Here the CDR3 DNA reads TGTGCCAGCAGCTCGGGCCCTAGCGGGGGCCCCCCCCCAGATGAGCAGTTCTTC.

There are a few counts of this clone. The J gene is TRBJ1-1, the V gene TRBV21-1. TRBV21-1 is annotated as a pseudogene. The CDR3 is 15 residues long. CDR3 protein: CASSKGGEGDAEAFF. The CDR3 DNA follows: TGTGCCAGCAGCAAAGGAGGTGAGGGAGACGCTGAAGCTTTCTTT.

V usage is TRBV6-6 and J usage is TRBJ2-7; D is unresolved. The CDR3 is made up of 16 amino acids. Germline loops: CDR1 MNHNY, CDR2 SVGAGI (reference sequence). The germline V and J ends were trimmed by 2 bases and 2 bases, with 16 bases remaining between them. CDR3 residues: CASSYLAIGQTYEQYF. In DNA, the CDR3 is TGTGCCAGCAGTTACCTTGCAATCGGGCAGACCTACGAGCAGTACTTC.

The chain carries TRBV13 and TRBJ2-3; 11 bases align to TRBD2. The trim removed 2 bases at V and 1 base at J, leaving 23 bases unmatched. The CDR3 length is 23 residues. The germline gives CDR1 PRHDT, CDR2 FYEKMQ (reference sequence). The CDR3 DNA reads TGTGCCAGCAGCTTATTTTCCTACCCGGGACTAGCGGTTAAACACCTCCGCACAGATACGCAGTATTTT. This sequence encodes CASSLFSYPGLAVKHLRTDTQYF.

The V call is TRBV6-4, the J call TRBJ2-6; 8 nucleotides match TRBD1. The V and J ends lost 7 bases and 3 bases, in that order; junction bases with no gene match: 5. This CDR3 has 15 residues. CDR1 MRHNA and CDR2 SNTAGT come from the germline V gene. Written as DNA, the CDR3 is TGTGCCAGCAATCAGGGGGCGCATGGGGCCAACGTCCTGACTTTC. Amino acid sequence: CASNQGAHGANVLTF.

The gene calls are TRBV28 and TRBJ2-1; tentative D call: TRBD2 (6 bases). This CDR3 region has 16 residues. The germline gives CDR1 MDHEN, CDR2 SYDVKM. V was shortened by 4 bases and J by 8 bases, with 21 bases between the two germline ends. The CDR3 region is CASSSIPGLGNHEQFF. CDR3 DNA: TGTGCCAGCAGTTCTATACCGGGACTTGGCAATCATGAGCAGTTCTTC.

The V gene is TRBV15, the J gene TRBJ2-7; D possibly corresponds to TRBD1 (6 bases). V lost 0 bases and J 3 bases, leaving 9 bases between the germline ends. The CDR3 consists of 14 residues. Per the germline V gene, CDR1 is LNHNV and CDR2 is YYDKDF (reference sequence). CDR3 region: CATSRDQGSYEQYF. DNA for the CDR3: TGTGCCACCAGCAGAGATCAGGGGAGCTACGAGCAGTACTTC. The full variable domain, rest sourced from reference TRBV15 and TRBJ2-7, is DAMVIQNPRYQVTQFGKPVTLSCSQTLNHNVMYWYQQKSSQAPKLLFHYYDKDFNNEADTPDNFQSRRPNTSFCFLDIRSPGLGDTAMYLCATSRDQGSYEQYFGPGTRLTVT.

This clone was found once. The genes are TRBV2 and TRBJ1-6; perhaps TRBD1 as D (5 bases). Between the trimmed V and J ends, which lost 1 base and 4 bases, there was a span of 23 bases. This CDR3 spans 20 amino acids. Germline assignment: CDR1 SNHLY and CDR2 FYNNEI. The CDR3 DNA follows: TGTGCCAGCAGTGAAGAACCGGGACGTCGGAGAGACGTTTATAATTCACCCCTCCACTTT. Protein product: CASSEEPGRRRDVYNSPLHF.

This clone was found a few times. The chain has TRBV18 and TRBJ1-2; weak D call: TRBD1 (5 bases). V shed 3 bases and J shed 2 bases, with 13 bases lying between them. The CDR3 contains 15 residues. Germline-derived CDR1 and CDR2 are KGHSH and LQKENI. CDR3 coding DNA: TGTGCCAGCTCACCTCCGGGACTCACCAACTATGGCTACACCTTC. Encoded protein: CASSPPGLTNYGYTF.

The chain has TRBV15 and TRBJ1-1; D unresolved. The CDR3 sequence is 15 residues long. Germline V gene data show CDR1 as LNHNV and CDR2 as YYDKDF (reference sequence). V lost 0 bases to trimming and J lost 1 base, with 9 bases between them. CDR3 sequence (DNA): TGTGCCACCAGCAGAGATAGGGTCCCGAACACTGAAGCTTTCTTT. It translates to CATSRDRVPNTEAFF.

This clone was seen only once. The J gene is TRBJ1-1, the V gene TRBV2, with 7 bases matching TRBD1. The CDR3 runs to 16 residues. V shed 4 bases, J shed 5 bases, and the junction held 13 bases outside the gene matches. Per germline, CDR1 SNHLY and CDR2 FYNNEI. The CDR3, as DNA: TGTGCCAGCAGTGGCACGAGGGCAGGGGGTCGGACTGAAGCTTTCTTT. Translated, it gives CASSGTRAGGRTEAFF.

The V and J genes are TRBV12-5 and TRBJ2-1; D unresolved. The CDR3 runs to 17 residues. V lost 7 bases to trimming and J lost 2 bases, with 21 bases between them. Germline CDR1 LGHNT, CDR2 FRNRAP. The CDR3 DNA reads as TGTGCTAGTGCCCAAAGAGCGACGGGCACCACCTACAATGAGCAGTTCTTC. This sequence encodes CASAQRATGTTYNEQFF. Full variable domain (outside the CDR3, taken from reference TRBV12-5 and TRBJ2-1): DARVTQTPRHKVTEMGQEVTMRCQPILGHNTVFWYRQTMMQGLELLAYFRNRAPLDDSGMPKDRFSAEMPDATLATLKIQPSEPRDSAVYFCASAQRATGTTYNEQFFGPGTRLTVL.

This clone showed up just once. V gene TRBV4-1 combines with J gene TRBJ2-1, with 8 bases fitting TRBD2. Looked up from germline, CDR1 is MGHRA and CDR2 is YSYEKL. The CDR3 contains 15 residues. V shed 4 bases, J shed 1 base, and the junction held 3 bases outside the gene matches. This chain's CDR3 is CASSLIAGSYNEQFF. For the CDR3, the DNA is TGCGCCAGCAGCCTCATAGCGGGATCCTACAATGAGCAGTTCTTC.

The chain recombines TRBV10-1 with TRBJ2-1; 11 bases fit TRBD2. The CDR3 totals 15 residues. Trimming removed 6 bases from V and 8 bases from J; junction bases left unmatched: 9. Germline CDR1 and CDR2: WNHNN and SYGVQD (reference sequence). The CDR3 DNA reads TGCGCCAGCAGCGCTACTAGCGGGAGTTCCGATGAGCAGTTCTTC. Amino acid sequence: CASSATSGSSDEQFF.

This clone was picked up one time. The chain recombines TRBV5-6 with TRBJ2-7; D gene uncertain. Germline values: CDR1 SGHDT, CDR2 YYEEEE. Trimming stripped 4 bases from V and 0 bases from J, with 20 bases between. The CDR3 consists of 17 residues. The DNA of the CDR3 is TGTGCCAGCAGCGCCTTGGTTGGCGATGTAAGCTCCTACGAGCAGTACTTC. This sequence encodes CASSALVGDVSSYEQYF.

V usage is TRBV27 and J usage is TRBJ2-3, with unresolved D. The germline V and J ends were trimmed by 5 bases and 10 bases, with 13 bases remaining between them. The CDR3 runs 12 residues. Germline V gives CDR1 MNHEY, CDR2 SMNVEV (reference sequence). The CDR3 DNA sequence: TGTGCCAGCAGTAACACGTTCGTGTCGCAGTATTTT. This encodes CASSNTFVSQYF.

This clone was found once. J is TRBJ1-5 and V is TRBV5-8; D is uncertain. There are 15 residues in the CDR3. V lost 5 bases, J lost 0 bases, and 12 bases lay in between. CDR1 and CDR2 (germline): SGHTS, YDEGEE. The CDR3, as DNA: TGTGCCAGCAGAAGGGCTGCACATAGCAATCAGCCCCAGCATTTT. Amino acid sequence: CASRRAAHSNQPQHF.

The V call is TRBV25-1, the J call TRBJ1-1; the match to TRBD1 covers 9 bases. The V segment lost 5 bases and the J segment 5 bases; nucleotides outside the gene matches: 12. Germline V gene sequence: CDR1 MGHDK, CDR2 SYGVNS. The CDR3 totals 16 residues. CDR3 sequence reads: CASSPGGDRESTEAFF. The DNA of the CDR3 is TGTGCCAGCAGTCCGGGGGGGGACAGGGAGTCGACTGAAGCTTTCTTT.